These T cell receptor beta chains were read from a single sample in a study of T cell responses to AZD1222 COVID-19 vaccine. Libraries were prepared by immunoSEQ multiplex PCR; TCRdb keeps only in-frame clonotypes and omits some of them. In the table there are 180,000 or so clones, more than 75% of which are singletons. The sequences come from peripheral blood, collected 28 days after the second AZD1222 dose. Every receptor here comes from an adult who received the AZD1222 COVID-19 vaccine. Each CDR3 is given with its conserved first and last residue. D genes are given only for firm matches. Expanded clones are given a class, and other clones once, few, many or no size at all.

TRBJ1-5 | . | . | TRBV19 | CASSETVGVSNQPQHF | TGTGCCAGTAGTGAAACGGTGGGTGTGAGCAATCAGCCCCAGCATTTT
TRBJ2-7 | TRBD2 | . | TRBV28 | CASRMGGRAAEQYF | TGTGCCAGCAGGATGGGCGGGAGGGCCGCCGAGCAGTACTTC
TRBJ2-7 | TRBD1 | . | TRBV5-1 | CASSWGTGISGSATMDEQYF | TGCGCCAGCAGCTGGGGGACAGGGATCAGCGGGTCTGCCACCATGGACGAGCAGTACTTC
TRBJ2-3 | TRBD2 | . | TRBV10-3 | CAIRPDGGLAGGRSDTQYF | TGTGCCATCAGACCCGATGGGGGCCTAGCGGGAGGTCGGTCAGATACGCAGTATTTT
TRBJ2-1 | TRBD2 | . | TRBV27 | CASSSAGGHEQFF | TGTGCCAGCAGTTCCGCGGGAGGACATGAGCAGTTCTTC
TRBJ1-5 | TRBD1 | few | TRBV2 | CASSQLWGTGENQPQHF | TGTGCCAGCAGCCAACTCTGGGGGACAGGGGAGAATCAGCCCCAGCATTTT
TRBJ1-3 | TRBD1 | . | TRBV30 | CAWSLTGGISGNTIYF | TGTGCCTGGAGCCTCACAGGGGGAATCTCGGGAAACACCATATATTTT
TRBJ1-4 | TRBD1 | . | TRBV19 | CASSTPQGAANDKLFF | TGTGCCAGTAGTACACCACAGGGGGCTGCTAATGACAAACTGTTTTTT
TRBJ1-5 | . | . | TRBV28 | CASTPGGGRNQPQHF | TGTGCCAGCACCCCGGGCGGGGGGCGCAATCAGCCCCAGCATTTT
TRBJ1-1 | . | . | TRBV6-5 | CASSDQRIWNTEAFF | TGTGCCAGCAGCGACCAAAGGATTTGGAACACTGAAGCTTTCTTT
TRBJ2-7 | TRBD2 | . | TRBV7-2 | CASSFRTSAYEQYF | TGTGCCAGCAGCTTTAGGACTAGCGCCTACGAGCAGTACTTC
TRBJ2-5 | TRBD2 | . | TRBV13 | CASSRRTSDQETQYF | TGTGCCAGCAGCCGGAGGACTAGCGACCAAGAGACCCAGTACTTC
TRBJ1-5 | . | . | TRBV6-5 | CASRPGQHQPQHF | TGTGCCAGCAGACCGGGACAACATCAGCCCCAGCATTTT
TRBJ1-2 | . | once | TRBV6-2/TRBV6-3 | CASTPGGSYGYTF | TGTGCCAGCACCCCGGGGGGAAGCTATGGCTACACCTTC
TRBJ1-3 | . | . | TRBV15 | CATSIPGGQGGNTIYF | TGTGCCACCAGCATCCCGGGGGGGCAGGGGGGAAACACCATATATTTT
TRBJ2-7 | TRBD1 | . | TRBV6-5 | CASRWTGSYEQYF | TGTGCCAGCAGGTGGACAGGTAGCTACGAGCAGTACTTC
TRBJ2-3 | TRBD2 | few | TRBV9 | CASSFGLAGTQYF | TGTGCCAGCAGCTTCGGACTAGCGGGTACGCAGTATTTT
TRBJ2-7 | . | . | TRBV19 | CASSTGRAGEQYF | TGTGCCAGTAGTACCGGACGGGCTGGGGAGCAGTACTTC
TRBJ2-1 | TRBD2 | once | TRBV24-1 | CATVRVGRTSPGGNEQFF | TGTGCCACCGTGAGGGTTGGCCGAACTAGCCCGGGAGGCAATGAGCAGTTCTTC
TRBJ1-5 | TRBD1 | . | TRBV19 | CASSPGQGLGQPQHF | TGTGCCAGTAGTCCCGGACAGGGTTTGGGTCAGCCCCAGCATTTT
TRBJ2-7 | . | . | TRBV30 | CAWTLTDSYEQYF | TGTGCCTGGACCTTGACTGACTCCTACGAGCAGTACTTC
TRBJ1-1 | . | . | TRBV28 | CASSLSLQGKYSTF | TGTGCCAGCAGTCTTAGCCTACAGGGCAAATACTCAACCTTT
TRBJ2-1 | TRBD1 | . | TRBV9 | CASSPQTGGSGRQFF | TGTGCCAGCAGCCCTCAAACAGGGGGTTCTGGAAGGCAGTTCTTC
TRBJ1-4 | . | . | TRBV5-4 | CASSLDLYATNEKLFF | TGTGCCAGCAGCCTTGACCTATATGCAACTAATGAAAAACTGTTTTTT